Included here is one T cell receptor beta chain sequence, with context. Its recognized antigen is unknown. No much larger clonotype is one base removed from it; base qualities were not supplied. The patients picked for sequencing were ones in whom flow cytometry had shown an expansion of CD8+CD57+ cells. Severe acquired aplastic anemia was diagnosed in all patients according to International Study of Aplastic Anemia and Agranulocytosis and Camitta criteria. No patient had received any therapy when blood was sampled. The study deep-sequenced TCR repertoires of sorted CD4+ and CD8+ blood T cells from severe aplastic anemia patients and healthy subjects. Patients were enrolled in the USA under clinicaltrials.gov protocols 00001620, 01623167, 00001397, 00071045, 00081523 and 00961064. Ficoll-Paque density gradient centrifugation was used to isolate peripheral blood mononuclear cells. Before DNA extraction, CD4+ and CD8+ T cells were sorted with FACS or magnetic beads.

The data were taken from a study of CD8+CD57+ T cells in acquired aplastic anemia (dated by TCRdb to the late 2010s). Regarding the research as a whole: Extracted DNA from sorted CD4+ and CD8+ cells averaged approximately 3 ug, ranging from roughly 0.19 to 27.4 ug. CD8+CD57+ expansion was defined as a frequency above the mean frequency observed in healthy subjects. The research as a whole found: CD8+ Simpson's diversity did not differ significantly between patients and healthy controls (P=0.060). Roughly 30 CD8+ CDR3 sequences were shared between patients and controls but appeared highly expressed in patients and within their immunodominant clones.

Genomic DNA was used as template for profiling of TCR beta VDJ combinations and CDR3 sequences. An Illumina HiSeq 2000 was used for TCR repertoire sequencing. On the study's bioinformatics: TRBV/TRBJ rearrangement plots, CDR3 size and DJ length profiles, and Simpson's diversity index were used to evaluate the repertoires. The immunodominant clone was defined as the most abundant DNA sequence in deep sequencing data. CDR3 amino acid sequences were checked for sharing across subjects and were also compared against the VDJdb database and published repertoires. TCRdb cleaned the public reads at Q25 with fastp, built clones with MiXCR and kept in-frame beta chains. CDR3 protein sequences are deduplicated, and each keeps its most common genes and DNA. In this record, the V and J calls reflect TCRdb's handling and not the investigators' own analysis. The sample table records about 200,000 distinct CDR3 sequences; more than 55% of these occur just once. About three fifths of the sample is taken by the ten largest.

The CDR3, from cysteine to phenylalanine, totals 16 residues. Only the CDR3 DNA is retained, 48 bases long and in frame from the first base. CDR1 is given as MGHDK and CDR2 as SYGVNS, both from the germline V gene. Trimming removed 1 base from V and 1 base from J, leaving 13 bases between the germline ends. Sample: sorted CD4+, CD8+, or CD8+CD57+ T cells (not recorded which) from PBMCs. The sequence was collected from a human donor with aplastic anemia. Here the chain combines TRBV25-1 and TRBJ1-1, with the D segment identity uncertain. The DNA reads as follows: TGTGCCAGCAGTGAATTAGGGATCCGCGGGAACACTGAAGCTTTCTTT. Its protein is CASSELGIRGNTEAFF.